This section outlines one T cell receptor (beta chain) sequence together with its context. The V gene end was trimmed by 1 base and the J gene end by 4 bases; junction bases not matched to a gene: 8. CDR1 and CDR2 from the germline V gene are SGHVS and FNYEAQ. The CDR3 spans 18 residues. In the study's own analysis: Researchers report that nucleated cell counts were estimated from reference gene primer amplification. Here immunoSEQ multiplex PCR was the method, and the copy in TCRdb shows in-frame clones only, minus some. That table is the source of V, J and clone size, and D and trimming were worked out from the DNA. This sample yields about 140,000 clones, of which over 65% are seen a single time; around 4.8% belongs to the top ten. The data were obtained in a study of blood T cell repertoires in COVID-19. In the study overall: Sample material is recorded as cDNA or gDNA derived from T cells, B-cell-depleted T cells, or PBMCs.

The source of this sequence is an elderly woman with active or convalescent COVID-19. V and J are TRBV7-6 and TRBJ2-1, with 12 bases identical to TRBD2. The sample was peripheral blood. CDR3 region: CASSLVASGGAQYNEQFF. For the CDR3, the DNA is TGTGCCAGCAGCTTAGTGGCTAGCGGGGGGGCCCAATACAATGAGCAGTTCTTC.